This TCR beta chain appears in the sequencing data of a study of CD8 T cells in Susac syndrome. Random hexamers were used to reverse transcribe the RNA input (roughly 0.5 to 1 ug). An immunoSEQ multiplex PCR generated amplified TCR beta CDR3 products spanning 54 Vbeta and 13 Jbeta. TCRdb reprocessed the immunoSEQ multiplex PCR reads via MiXCR and lists one record per CDR3 protein. The sample shows fewer than 70,000 distinct CDR3 sequences, around 93% of them seen only once. This CDR3 has 12 amino acids. CDR1 is SGHNT, CDR2 YYREEE, per germline (reference sequence). The V end lost 5 bases, the J end lost 9 bases, and 12 bases lay between the germline ends. The control participants were healthy donors, and these controls were matched with respect to both age and sex. FACS enriched CD8+ TEMRA cells, while bulk CD8+ and CD4+ were negatively isolated.

The sequenced material came from CD8+ T cells from PBMCs. This clonotype was sampled from a human donor in good health. The chain uses TRBV5-4 and TRBJ2-4; D may be TRBD1 (5 bases). The CDR3 loop is CASRDDRGIQYF. The CDR3 region has the DNA TGTGCCAGCAGAGACGACAGAGGCATTCAGTACTTC.